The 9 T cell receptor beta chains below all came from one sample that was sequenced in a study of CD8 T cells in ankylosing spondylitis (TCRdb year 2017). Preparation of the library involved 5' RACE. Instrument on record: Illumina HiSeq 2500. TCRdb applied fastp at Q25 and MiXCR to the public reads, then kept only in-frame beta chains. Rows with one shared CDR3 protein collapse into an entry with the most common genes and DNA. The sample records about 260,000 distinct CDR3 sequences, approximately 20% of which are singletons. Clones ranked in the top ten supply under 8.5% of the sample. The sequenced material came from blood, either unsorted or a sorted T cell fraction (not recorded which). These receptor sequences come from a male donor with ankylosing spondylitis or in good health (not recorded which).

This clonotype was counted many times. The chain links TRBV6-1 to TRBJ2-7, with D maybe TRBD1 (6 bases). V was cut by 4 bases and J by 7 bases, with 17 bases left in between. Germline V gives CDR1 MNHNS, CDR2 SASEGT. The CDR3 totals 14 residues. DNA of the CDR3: TGTGCCAGCAGTGGAGGTCACAGGGTGGGGGAGCAGTACGTC. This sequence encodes CASSGGHRVGEQYV.

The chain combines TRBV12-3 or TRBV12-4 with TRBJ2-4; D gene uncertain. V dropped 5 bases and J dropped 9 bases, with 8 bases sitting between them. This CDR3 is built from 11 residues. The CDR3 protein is CASSNKGIQYF. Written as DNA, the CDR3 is TGTGCCAGCAGTAACAAGGGCATTCAGTACTTC.

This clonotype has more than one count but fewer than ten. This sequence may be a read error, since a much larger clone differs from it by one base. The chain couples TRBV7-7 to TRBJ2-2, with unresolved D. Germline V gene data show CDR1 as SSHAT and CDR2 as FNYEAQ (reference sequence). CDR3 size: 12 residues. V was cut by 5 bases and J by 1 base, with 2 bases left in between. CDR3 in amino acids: CASSMNTGELFF. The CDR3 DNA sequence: TGTGCCAGCAGCATGAACACCGGGGAGCTGTTTTTT.

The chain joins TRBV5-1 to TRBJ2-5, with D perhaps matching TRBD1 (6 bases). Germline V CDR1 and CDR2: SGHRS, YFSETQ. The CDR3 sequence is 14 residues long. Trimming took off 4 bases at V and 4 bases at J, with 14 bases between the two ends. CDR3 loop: CASSQAGARETQYF. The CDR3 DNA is TGCGCCAGCAGCCAAGCAGGGGCCAGAGAGACCCAGTACTTC.

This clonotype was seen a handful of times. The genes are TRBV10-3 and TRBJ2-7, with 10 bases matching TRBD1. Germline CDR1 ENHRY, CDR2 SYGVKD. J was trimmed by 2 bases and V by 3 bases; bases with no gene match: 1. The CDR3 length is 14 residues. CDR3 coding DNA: TGTGCCATCAGTGACGGACAGGGGGCCTACGAGCAGTACGTC. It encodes CAISDGQGAYEQYV.

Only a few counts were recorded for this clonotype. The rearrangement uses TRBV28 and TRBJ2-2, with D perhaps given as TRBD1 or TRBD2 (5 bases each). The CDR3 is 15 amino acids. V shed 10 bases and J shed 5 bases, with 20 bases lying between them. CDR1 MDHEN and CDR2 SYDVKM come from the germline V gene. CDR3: CATTRDRPRTGELFF. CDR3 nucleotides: TGTGCCACCACAAGGGACCGCCCGAGGACCGGGGAGCTGTTTTTT.

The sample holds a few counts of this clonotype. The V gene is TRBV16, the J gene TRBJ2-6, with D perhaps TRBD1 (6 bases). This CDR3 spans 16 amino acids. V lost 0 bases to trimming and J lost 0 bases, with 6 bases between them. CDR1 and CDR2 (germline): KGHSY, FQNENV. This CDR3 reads CASSQSQGSGANVLTF. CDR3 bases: TGTGCCAGCAGCCAATCACAGGGCTCTGGGGCCAACGTCCTGACTTTC. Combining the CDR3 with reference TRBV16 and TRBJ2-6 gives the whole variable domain GEEVAQTPKHLVRGEGQKAKLYCAPIKGHSYVFWYQQVLKNEFKFLISFQNENVFDETGMPKERFSAKCLPNSPCSLEIQATKLEDSAVYFCASSQSQGSGANVLTFGAGSRLTVL.

The CDR3 coding sequence is TGCGCCAGCAGCTTGGAGCGGCTCACCGGGGAGCTGTTTTTT. Its protein is CASSLERLTGELFF. The rearrangement uses TRBV5-1 and TRBJ2-2; D is possibly TRBD2 (5 bases). This CDR3 region has 14 residues. CDR1 and CDR2 from the germline V gene are SGHRS and YFSETQ. V lost 0 bases and J lost 4, with 7 bases in between.

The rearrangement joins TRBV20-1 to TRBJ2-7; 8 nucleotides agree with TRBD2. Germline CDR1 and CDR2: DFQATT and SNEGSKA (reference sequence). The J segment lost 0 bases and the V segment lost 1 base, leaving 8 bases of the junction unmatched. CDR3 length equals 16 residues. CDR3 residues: CSARGVSGVLSYEQYV. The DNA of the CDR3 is TGCAGTGCTAGAGGTGTTAGCGGGGTCCTCTCCTACGAGCAGTACGTC.